A single sample is the source of the 14 T cell receptor beta chains below, sequenced in a study of OX40 agonist ivuxolimab in advanced cancers. The method was the immunoSEQ multiplex PCR assay. The source is immuneACCESS, and TCRdb retained only in-frame sequences with V and J called. Part of the clones is not carried over; for the studies checked, unresolved V genes explain less than half of this, and the remainder is unexplained. In all, the sample holds tens of thousands of clones, and about 80% of those were seen once. Clones ranked in the top ten supply 2.5% to 3% of the sample. The specimen was CD4+ or CD8+ T cells sorted from blood, collected in a trial of the OX40 agonist ivuxolimab. The receptors were sampled from an adult with an advanced solid tumor such as melanoma, head and neck, liver or kidney cancer.

The chain has TRBV18 and TRBJ1-2, with TRBD1 matching 8 bases. With 3 bases clipped from V and 8 bases from J, the junction kept 11 bases outside the gene matches. Germline assignment: CDR1 KGHSH and CDR2 LQKENI. The length of the CDR3 is 15 residues. The CDR3 nucleotides are TGTGCCAGCTCACCCCCGACAGGGGCGTTTTGGGGCTACACCTTC. Its translation: CASSPPTGAFWGYTF. Full variable domain (remainder filled in from reference TRBV18 and TRBJ1-2): NAGVMQNPRHLVRRRGQEARLRCSPMKGHSHVYWYRQLPEEGLKFMVYLQKENIIDESGMPKERFSAEFPKEGPSILRIQQVVRGDSAAYFCASSPPTGAFWGYTFGSGTRLTVV.

The V and J genes are TRBV7-2 and TRBJ1-3; 9 bases match TRBD1. From germline, CDR1 is SGHTA and CDR2 FQGNSA. The V and J ends lost 3 bases and 0 bases, in that order; junction bases with no gene match: 0. This CDR3 region has 15 residues. This CDR3 is CASSLGQGSGNTIYF. The CDR3 DNA follows: TGTGCCAGCAGCTTGGGACAGGGCTCTGGAAACACCATATATTTT.

This clone has just a few counts. The same CDR3 is also encoded by other DNA sequences in this sample. The chain has TRBV9 and TRBJ1-6; D gene unclear. CDR3 size: 13 residues. Germline values: CDR1 SGDLS, CDR2 YYNGEE. Trimming shortened V by 0 bases and J by 8 bases, and 6 bases separated the two germline ends. This CDR3 is CASSVGLDSPLHF. Written as DNA, the CDR3 is TGTGCCAGCAGCGTAGGTTTGGATTCACCCCTCCACTTT.

The chain carries TRBV9 and TRBJ2-3; D may be TRBD1 (5 bases). The CDR3 has 13 amino acids. The V gene lost 3 bases and the J gene lost 6 bases, with 11 bases spanning the gap. Looked up from germline, CDR1 is SGDLS and CDR2 is YYNGEE. The CDR3 reads CASSARTLDTQYF. CDR3 in DNA: TGTGCCAGCAGCGCGAGGACATTGGATACGCAGTATTTT.

The chain recombines TRBV10-1 with TRBJ1-1, with D unclear. Per the germline V gene, CDR1 is WNHNN and CDR2 is SYGVQD (reference sequence). V was cut by 7 bases and J by 7 bases, with 7 bases left in between. The CDR3 consists of 10 residues. The CDR3 DNA reads TGCGCCAGCATTCGGCTTGAAGCTTTCTTT. Translation gives CASIRLEAFF.

In its sample, this clone was seen once. V is TRBV5-4 and J is TRBJ1-5; D is ambiguous. The CDR3 length is 13 residues. Trimming pared 4 bases from V and 2 bases from J, leaving 7 bases between. The germline gives CDR1 SGHNT, CDR2 YYREEE (reference sequence). This CDR3 reads CASSPGRNQPQHF. DNA for the CDR3: TGTGCCAGCAGCCCGGGCCGCAATCAGCCCCAGCATTTT.

J is TRBJ1-1 and V is TRBV2; D possibly corresponds to TRBD1 (5 bases). The germline V gene encodes CDR1 SNHLY and CDR2 FYNNEI. The CDR3 is 11 amino acids. Trimming took off 7 bases at V and 4 bases at J, with 7 bases between the two ends. The CDR3 DNA reads TGTGCCAGCAAAGGGGCCACTGAAGCTTTCTTT. It is translated as CASKGATEAFF.

The chain joins TRBV6-6 to TRBJ2-2; 7 nucleotides align to TRBD2. From germline, CDR1 is MNHNY and CDR2 SVGAGI (reference sequence). The V segment lost 2 bases and the J segment 1 base; nucleotides outside the gene matches: 1. The CDR3 extends over 15 amino acids. CDR3 bases: TGTGCCAGCAGTTACGGCGGGGGGAACACCGGGGAGCTGTTTTTT. Amino acid sequence: CASSYGGGNTGELFF.

This clone showed up just once. This chain uses TRBV19 with TRBJ2-7; possibly TRBD2 for D (6 bases). Per the germline V gene, CDR1 is LNHDA and CDR2 is SQIVND (reference sequence). V gave up 6 bases and J gave up 0 bases, with 12 bases separating them. The CDR3 has 14 residues. Here the CDR3 reads CASSPTSFSYEQYF. As DNA, the CDR3 is TGTGCCAGTAGCCCGACTAGTTTCTCCTACGAGCAGTACTTC.

The chain joins TRBV2 to TRBJ1-5; possibly TRBD1 for D (6 bases). The CDR3 length is 14 residues. Trimming pared 10 bases from V and 5 bases from J, leaving 18 bases between. From germline, CDR1 is SNHLY and CDR2 FYNNEI. This CDR3 is CATRRTAVYQPQHF. DNA of the CDR3: TGTGCCACACGGAGGACAGCCGTATATCAGCCCCAGCATTTT.

The CDR3 loop is CASGGGQTREKLFF. The CDR3 DNA follows: TGTGCTAGTGGAGGGGGACAGACACGGGAAAAACTGTTTTTT. The chain uses TRBV12-5 and TRBJ1-4; TRBD1 agrees at 7 bases. The CDR3 consists of 14 residues. Trimming cost V 6 bases and J 8 bases; bases outside gene matches: 9. Germline V gene data show CDR1 as LGHNT and CDR2 as FRNRAP.

The chain carries TRBV9 and TRBJ2-1; TRBD2 matches 8 bases. Germline CDR1 is SGDLS and CDR2 is YYNGEE. J was trimmed by 0 bases and V by 4 bases; bases with no gene match: 6. CDR3 length: 16 amino acids. The CDR3 spells CASSSQGLASYNEQFF. The CDR3 DNA sequence: TGTGCCAGCAGCTCCCAAGGACTAGCCTCCTACAATGAGCAGTTCTTC. Supplemented by reference TRBV9 and TRBJ2-1, the full variable domain reads DSGVTQTPKHLITATGQRVTLRCSPRSGDLSVYWYQQSLDQGLQFLIQYYNGEERAKGNILERFSAQQFPDLHSELNLSSLELGDSALYFCASSSQGLASYNEQFFGPGTRLTVL.

The gene calls are TRBV10-3 and TRBJ1-5; a weak D match, TRBD1 (6 bases). CDR1 is ENHRY, CDR2 SYGVKD, per germline. This CDR3 has 15 amino acids. Trimming took 6 bases from V and 0 from J, leaving 12 bases between them. The DNA of the CDR3 is TGTGCCATCAGAGCGGGACAAAATAGCAATCAGCCCCAGCATTTT. Translating gives CAIRAGQNSNQPQHF.

This chain connects TRBV2 to TRBJ1-1; the match to TRBD1 covers 8 bases. The CDR3 spans 13 residues. Germline V gene lookup returns CDR1 SNHLY and CDR2 FYNNEI. V gave up 7 bases and J gave up 0 bases; unmatched junction bases: 1. The CDR3 DNA reads TGTGCCAGCAAGGACAGGGTGAACACTGAAGCTTTCTTT. Its translation is CASKDRVNTEAFF.